The rows below give T cell receptor beta chains drawn from one sample of a study of blood T cell repertoires in COVID-19. Assay: immunoSEQ multiplex PCR; the TCRdb copy retains only in-frame clones and omits some. Found here are some 250,000 clones, 65% to 90% of them singletons; the top ten hold about 2.9%. Sequenced material: peripheral blood. The origin of the receptors is a woman aged 60 to 75 with active or convalescent COVID-19. The CDR3 runs from the conserved cysteine through the conserved F or W. D genes are given only for firm matches. Not all rows give a size; the values are once, few, many and, for expanded clones, a class.

J	size	D	V	CDR3	DNA
TRBJ1-2	.	.	TRBV4-1	CASSPESTRNGYTF	TGCGCCAGCAGCCCGGAGAGTACTCGGAATGGCTACACCTTC
TRBJ2-7	few	TRBD1	TRBV7-2	CASRIIWGQGADEQYF	TGTGCCAGCAGGATCATCTGGGGACAGGGGGCGGACGAGCAGTACTTC
TRBJ2-7	.	.	TRBV27	CASRPGTPYEQYF	TGTGCCAGCAGGCCCGGGACACCCTACGAGCAGTACTTC
TRBJ1-2	few	TRBD1	TRBV5-1	CASRPVPGQLNYGYTF	TGCGCCAGCAGACCAGTCCCGGGACAGTTAAACTATGGCTACACCTTC
TRBJ2-5	.	.	TRBV7-9	CASSYWLRGDSETQYF	TGTGCCAGCAGCTACTGGCTCAGGGGGGACAGTGAGACCCAGTACTTC
TRBJ1-1	.	.	TRBV19	CASSFGGDPSSRGTEAFF	TGTGCCAGTAGTTTCGGGGGGGACCCCTCATCCCGGGGCACTGAAGCTTTCTTT
TRBJ1-2	.	.	TRBV7-8	CASSLLTGNYGYTF	TGTGCCAGCAGCTTACTAACAGGGAACTATGGCTACACCTTC
TRBJ2-7	.	TRBD1	TRBV7-2	CASSLSPGGYEQYF	TGTGCCAGCAGCTTAAGTCCAGGGGGCTACGAGCAGTACTTC
TRBJ2-1	.	TRBD2	TRBV19	CASSIRRGGYEQFF	TGTGCCAGTAGTATAAGGCGGGGGGGCTATGAGCAGTTCTTC
TRBJ2-6	few	.	TRBV5-4	CASSLDTGSGANVLTF	TGTGCCAGCAGCTTGGATACAGGCTCTGGGGCCAACGTCCTGACTTTC
TRBJ1-2	.	.	TRBV2	CASSVGMGYGYGYTF	TGTGCCAGCAGTGTCGGGATGGGATACGGGTATGGCTACACCTTC
TRBJ2-3	few	TRBD2	TRBV11-3	CASSSYGGSPTDTQYF	TGTGCCAGCAGCAGCTACGGGGGGTCCCCCACAGATACGCAGTATTTT
TRBJ1-6	.	TRBD1	TRBV19	CASSTTGTGGNSPLHF	TGTGCCAGCTCAACTACCGGGACAGGGGGCAATTCACCCCTCCACTTT
TRBJ1-5	.	TRBD1	TRBV12-5	CASGPDRLNQPQHF	TGTGCTAGTGGACCGGACAGGTTAAATCAGCCCCAGCATTTT